This T cell receptor beta chain was identified in a study of early T cells in non-severe SARS-CoV-2 infection. Study-level information: Chains were unpaired, as sequencing was done on bulk RNA from unsorted whole blood.

Points from the study as a whole: Using VDJdb, the matching emphasized anti-spike CD8 responses while missing private and CD4 specificities.

The TCR library protocol was used to attach unique molecular identifiers. These identifiers were attached to individual cDNA molecules. TCRdb reanalysed the 5' RACE reads using MiXCR and keeps one entry per CDR3 protein. Of approximately 69,000 distinct CDR3 sequences in the sample, roughly 11% were seen once. A note on this clonotype: Its antigen is undetermined.

This sequence originates from an adult who was a healthcare worker with PCR-confirmed SARS-CoV-2 infection or an uninfected control (not recorded which). The specimen was whole blood, collected at baseline.

CDR3 sequence: CASSWDRNTDTQYF. The CDR3 DNA sequence: TGCGCCAGCAGCTGGGACAGAAACACAGATACGCAGTATTTT. This rearrangement joins TRBV5-1 to TRBJ2-3, with 7 positions matching TRBD1. Per the germline V gene, CDR1 is SGHRS and CDR2 is YFSETQ. V shed 3 bases, J shed 2 bases, and the junction held 3 bases outside the gene matches. The CDR3 is made up of 14 amino acids.